A single sample gave rise to the 12 T cell receptor beta chains below, sequenced in a study of blood T cell repertoires in COVID-19. TCRdb keeps only in-frame clones here, not all; method: immunoSEQ multiplex PCR. The sample lists approximately 120,000 clones, roughly 90% occurring once. The sequenced material came from peripheral blood. The receptors shown here come from a man aged 45-65 years with COVID-19, enrolled during active disease.

The V call is TRBV5-8, the J call TRBJ2-7; D gene uncertain. V dropped 1 base and J dropped 3 bases, with 8 bases sitting between them. Germline assignment: CDR1 SGHTS and CDR2 YDEGEE. This CDR3 is 13 amino acids long. CDR3 protein: CASSLTGYYEQYV. CDR3 nucleotide sequence: TGTGCCAGCAGCTTGACCGGGTACTACGAGCAGTACGTC.

This clone was detected only once. The chain employs TRBV9 and TRBJ2-1; 8 bases match TRBD2. Losses at the gene ends were 0 bases for V and 8 bases for J; bases not matched to a gene: 10. The CDR3 is made up of 16 amino acids. CDR1 SGDLS and CDR2 YYNGEE come from the germline V gene. CDR3 nucleotides: TGTGCCAGCAGCGTAGAGGGGAGCGCGGGAGGCGATGAGCAGTTCTTC. The encoded protein is CASSVEGSAGGDEQFF.

The V gene is TRBV3-1 (or the pseudogene TRBV3-2), the J gene TRBJ2-2; TRBD2 might be the D (5 bases). Trimming pared 0 bases from V and 0 bases from J, leaving 14 bases between. This CDR3 is 18 amino acids long. The germline V gene encodes CDR1 LGHDT and CDR2 YNNKEL (reference sequence). CDR3 loop: CASSQDPEAPTNTGELFF. CDR3 DNA: TGTGCCAGCAGCCAAGATCCGGAGGCCCCCACGAACACCGGGGAGCTGTTTTTT.

The genes are TRBV19 and TRBJ2-3, with D possibly matching TRBD1 (6 bases). From germline, CDR1 is LNHDA and CDR2 SQIVND (reference sequence). The CDR3 is 14 amino acids. The germline V and J ends were trimmed by 3 bases and 2 bases, with 9 bases remaining between them. Here the CDR3 DNA reads TGTGCCAGTAGTATCCAGGGGATCACAGATACGCAGTATTTT. Protein sequence: CASSIQGITDTQYF. Filled out from reference TRBV19 and TRBJ2-3, the complete variable domain reads DGGITQSPKYLFRKEGQNVTLSCEQNLNHDAMYWYRQDPGQGLRLIYYSQIVNDFQKGDIAEGYSVSREKKESFPLTVTSAQKNPTAFYLCASSIQGITDTQYFGPGTRLTVL.

This chain connects TRBV10-1 to TRBJ2-5, with 7 bases aligning to TRBD1. CDR3 length equals 14 residues. The junction had 10 bases not matched to a gene; V was cut back by 6 bases and J by 6 bases. Germline-derived CDR1 and CDR2 are WNHNN and SYGVQD (reference sequence). The CDR3 region is CASSSPTGTKTQYF. Here the CDR3 DNA reads TGCGCCAGCAGCTCCCCGACAGGGACGAAGACCCAGTACTTC.

The chain has TRBV11-2 and TRBJ1-6, with 7 bases fitting TRBD1. The CDR3 runs to 16 residues. The V gene's germline CDR1 is SGHAT and CDR2 FQNNGV. With V trimmed by 2 bases and J by 7 bases, 8 bases remained unmatched. The CDR3 region is CASSLRQGTENSPLHF. The CDR3 region has the DNA TGTGCCAGCAGCTTACGCCAGGGGACAGAAAATTCACCCCTCCACTTT.

This clone was seen just once. The gene calls are TRBV19 and TRBJ2-5; D possibly corresponds to TRBD2 (6 bases). The CDR3 is 15 amino acids. Trimming pared 2 bases from V and 2 bases from J, leaving 12 bases between. Germline CDR1 and CDR2: LNHDA and SQIVND (reference sequence). CDR3 nucleotide sequence: TGTGCCAGTAGTATAATTACCAGCGGGCAAGAGACCCAGTACTTC. Amino acid sequence: CASSIITSGQETQYF.

The chain links TRBV2 to TRBJ1-3; 7 positions match TRBD1. From germline, CDR1 is SNHLY and CDR2 FYNNEI. This CDR3 region has 14 residues. After removal of 9 bases from V and 0 bases from J, the junction contained 5 bases not matched to a gene. The CDR3 reads CASTGASSGNTIYF. CDR3 coding DNA: TGTGCCAGTACAGGGGCGAGCTCTGGAAACACCATATATTTT.

J is TRBJ1-1 and V is TRBV12-3 or TRBV12-4; TRBD1 matches 7 bases. The V segment lost 5 bases and the J segment 6 bases; nucleotides outside the gene matches: 6. The CDR3 is made up of 13 amino acids. CDR3 nucleotide sequence: TGTGCCAGCAGTATGACAGGGTTGGCTGAAGCTTTCTTT. It translates to CASSMTGLAEAFF.

The CDR3 is CASSRDRNTGELFF. CDR3 nucleotides: TGTGCCAGTAGTAGGGACAGGAACACCGGGGAGCTGTTTTTT. The rearrangement joins TRBV19 to TRBJ2-2; TRBD1 agrees at 7 bases. Trimming cost V 4 bases and J 1 base; bases outside gene matches: 0. The CDR3 is 14 residues long. From germline, CDR1 is LNHDA and CDR2 SQIVND (reference sequence).

The CDR3 spells CASSESSRTVQYV. For the CDR3, the DNA is TGCGCCAGCAGTGAGTCGAGTCGTACCGTACAGTACGTC. This sequence joins TRBV10-2 and TRBJ2-7; D remains unclear. The V gene's germline CDR1 is WSHSY and CDR2 SAAADI. This CDR3 has 13 amino acids. The V end lost 0 bases, the J end lost 10 bases, and 13 bases lay between the germline ends.

This clone was counted once. The V call is TRBV7-2, the J call TRBJ2-1; no clear D gene. This CDR3 contains 16 residues. CDR1 is SGHTA, CDR2 FQGNSA, per germline. Deletions cut 2 bases from V and 0 bases from J, with 11 bases between. The CDR3: CASSLSIRSSYNEQFF. In DNA form, the CDR3 reads TGTGCCAGCAGCTTATCTATAAGGAGCTCCTACAATGAGCAGTTCTTC.